The 21 T cell receptor beta chains given below trace back to one sample, sequenced in a study of tumor and adjacent non-tumor tissue in lung cancer. TCRbeta libraries were built with three rounds of nested PCR, modified from ARM-PCR. TCRdb called the multiplex PCR reads again in MiXCR, with one record for every CDR3 protein. The sample includes more than 55,000 distinct CDR3 sequences, around 76% of them seen just once. No cell sorting was done before RNA was extracted from the tissue. More than 3 cm separated this lung sample from the edge of the tumor. Sequenced material: distant non-tumor lung tissue. Source of these receptors: a man in his 60s with non-small cell lung cancer.

Of note for this clonotype: A junction boundary mismatches the germline segment, possibly from a read error. The rearrangement uses TRBV6-7 and TRBJ2-4; no definite D call. TRBV6-7 is an ORF, with its function uncertain. There are 13 residues in the CDR3. CDR3 coding DNA: TGTGCCAACTACGGATTAGGTTGGAACATTGAGTACTTC. Translated, it gives CANYGLGWNIEYF.

As for this clonotype: Mismatch with germline at one junction end may stem from a read error. The chain uses TRBV29-1 and TRBJ2-3; D is unresolved. Germline V CDR1 and CDR2: SQVTM, ANQGSEA. The CDR3 loop spans 13 amino acids. In DNA form, the CDR3 reads TGCAACGTTATAGAAAGGGCCACAGATACGCAGTATTTT. The encoded protein is CNVIERATDTQYF.

This clonotype was seen many times. This chain joins TRBV28 and TRBJ1-2, with D tentatively TRBD1 (5 bases). CDR3 length: 13 residues. Trimming took off 4 bases at V and 2 bases at J, with 8 bases between the two ends. CDR1 and CDR2 from the germline V gene are MDHEN and SYDVKM. CDR3 DNA sequence: TGTGCCAGCAGTTCGACAGAAAACTATGGCTACACCTTC. Translated, it gives CASSSTENYGYTF.

In its sample, this clonotype was seen a few times. One base away lies a much larger clone, so this may be a sequencing read error. The chain carries TRBV5-1 and TRBJ2-7; either TRBD1 or TRBD2 may fit D (6 bases each). In germline, CDR1 is SGHRS, CDR2 YFSETQ. The CDR3 has 15 amino acids. The CDR3 bases are TGCGCCAGCAACTTGGCGGGGCCAAGGGGGTACGAGCAGTACTTC. Its translation is CASNLAGPRGYEQYF.

Concerning this clonotype: Since the CDR3 does not end with the conserved phenylalanine or tryptophan, this likely comes from a read error. The DNA is omitted, as the CDR3 cannot be located on it reliably, and the CDR3 follows TCRdb's listing. This chain links TRBV29-1 with TRBJ2-3; the table calls TRBD1, which could not be checked here. Germline V lookup: CDR1 SQVTM, CDR2 ANQGSEA. The CDR3 has 16 amino acids, counting both end residues. The CDR3 region is CSVDTTGTGVADTHYY.

Points on this clonotype: In this CDR3 the conserved last residue, phenylalanine or tryptophan, is missing, so a read error is likely. The chain recombines TRBV11-2 with TRBJ2-7; D may be TRBD1 (6 bases). Per germline, CDR1 SGHAT and CDR2 FQNNGV. The germline V and J ends were trimmed by 0 bases and 4 bases, with 13 bases remaining between them. The CDR3 is made up of 15 amino acids. The CDR3 DNA is TGTGCCAGCAGCTTAGATGGGGGCGGGCGGTACGAGCAGTACTTA. Its translation: CASSLDGGGRYEQYL.

The genes are TRBV28 and TRBJ1-2; D perhaps matches TRBD1 (5 bases). Trimming stripped 2 bases from V and 4 bases from J, with 11 bases between. The CDR3 is 14 residues long. Germline V gene lookup returns CDR1 MDHEN and CDR2 SYDVKM. CDR3 region: CASSLPIGAYGYTF. The CDR3 nucleotides are TGTGCCAGCAGTTTACCGATAGGGGCCTATGGCTACACCTTC.

A remark on this clonotype: Germline and junction disagree at one end, which may indicate a read error. The chain uses TRBV20-1 and TRBJ2-7; 14 positions match TRBD2. The CDR3 length is 15 residues. CDR1 DFQATT and CDR2 SNEGSKA come from the germline V gene (reference sequence). CDR3 amino acids: CSAPGTSGGPLEHYF. CDR3 coding DNA: TGCAGTGCCCCCGGGACTAGCGGGGGCCCCCTCGAGCACTACTTC.

Regarding this clonotype: An end of the junction differs from the germline gene, which may be a read error. The rearrangement uses TRBV29-1 and TRBJ2-5; D perhaps matches TRBD1 (5 bases). This CDR3 is built from 13 residues. CDR1 is SQVTM and CDR2 is ANQGSEA in the germline V gene. Written as DNA, the CDR3 is TGCAGCGTAGCTGACAGATACCATGAGACCCAATACTTC. It codes for CSVADRYHETQYF.

Relative to its sample, this clonotype is medium-sized. This chain connects TRBV6-1 to TRBJ1-1; 7 bases match TRBD1. This CDR3 spans 13 amino acids. Germline values: CDR1 MNHNS, CDR2 SASEGT. J was trimmed by 5 bases and V by 7 bases; bases with no gene match: 7. CDR3 loop: CASTRQGWTEAFF. The DNA for the CDR3 is TGTGCCAGCACTAGACAGGGTTGGACTGAAGCTTTCTTT.

The V call is TRBV5-1, the J call TRBJ2-4; 11 positions match TRBD1. V lost 3 bases and J lost 6; bases outside the gene matches: 2. This CDR3 has 14 amino acids. Germline CDR1 is SGHRS and CDR2 is YFSETQ. This CDR3 is CASSSGTGGNIQYF. The CDR3 DNA reads TGCGCCAGCAGCTCTGGGACAGGGGGAAACATTCAGTACTTC.

Remarks on this clonotype: Relative to the germline gene, one junction end is altered; a read error may explain this. V is TRBV12-3 or TRBV12-4 and J is TRBJ2-1; D gene unclear. The CDR3 spans 13 residues. CDR3 DNA sequence: TGTGTCAGCAGTTTCGGGTTGGGCAATGAGCAGTTCTTC. As protein: CVSSFGLGNEQFF.

This chain links TRBV11-2 with TRBJ1-6; TRBD1 matches at 7 bases. Trimming took 5 bases from V and 10 from J; bases not matched to a gene: 8. From germline, CDR1 is SGHAT and CDR2 FQNNGV. The CDR3 is made up of 14 amino acids. This chain's CDR3 is CASSPTGRGSPLHF. Here the CDR3 DNA reads TGTGCCAGCAGCCCGACAGGGAGGGGGTCACCCCTCCACTTT.

Comments on this clonotype: One junction end disagrees with the germline gene, perhaps due to a read error. The chain links TRBV5-6 to TRBJ2-3, with D tentatively TRBD2 (5 bases). The CDR3 has 11 residues. The germline V gene encodes CDR1 SGHDT and CDR2 YYEEEE. As DNA, the CDR3 is TGTTCCAGCAGCTTGGGAGATAAGCAGTATTTT. It encodes CSSSLGDKQYF.

This clonotype showed up just once. The CDR3: CARSSMGTQYF. DNA of the CDR3: TGTGCCAGGAGCAGTATGGGGACCCAGTACTTC. This chain links TRBV5-4 with TRBJ2-5, with D uncertain. Trimming stripped 8 bases from V and 7 bases from J, with 12 bases between. The length of the CDR3 is 11 residues. Germline V gives CDR1 SGHNT, CDR2 YYREEE (reference sequence).

The rearrangement links TRBV6-5 to TRBJ2-7, with D uncertain. Germline-derived CDR1 and CDR2 are MNHEY and SVGAGI. This CDR3 is built from 14 residues. Written as DNA, the CDR3 is TGTGTCAACAGTCGGGCCACCTTCTCCTACGAGCAGTACTTC. Translating it yields CVNSRATFSYEQYF.

Regarding this clonotype: This may stem from a read error, because a much larger clone lies one nucleotide away. V and J are TRBV20-1 and TRBJ2-3; weak D call: TRBD2 (6 bases). Germline V CDR1 and CDR2: DFQATT, SNEGSKA (reference sequence). The CDR3 spans 16 residues. Trimming took 4 bases from V and 0 from J, leaving 17 bases between them. In DNA, the CDR3 is TGCAGTGCTACACCCCCGCCCAGCGGGAGCACAGATACGCAGTATTTT. Amino acids: CSATPPPSGSTDTQYF.

J is TRBJ1-3 and V is TRBV29-1; 7 positions agree with TRBD1. The V gene end was trimmed by 7 bases and the J gene end by 2 bases; junction bases not matched to a gene: 20. CDR1 is SQVTM and CDR2 is ANQGSEA in the germline V gene. This CDR3 contains 18 residues. CDR3 sequence: CSGSTGTEGALAGNTIYF. CDR3 DNA: TGCAGCGGATCAACCGGGACAGAAGGCGCCTTGGCTGGAAACACCATATATTTT. The full variable domain, in which reference TRBV29-1 and TRBJ1-3 provide the parts outside the CDR3, is SAVISQKPSRDICQRGTSLTIQCQVDSQVTMMFWYRQQPGQSLTLIATANQGSEATYESGFVIDKFPISRPNLTFSTLTVSNMSPEDSSIYLCSGSTGTEGALAGNTIYFGEGSWLTVV.

CDR3 sequence: CAVTEDPSGSSYNEQFF. The CDR3 DNA reads as TGTGCCGTCACTGAGGATCCTAGCGGGAGCTCCTACAATGAGCAGTTCTTC. The chain joins TRBV10-3 to TRBJ2-1; 10 bases are a match to TRBD2. The germline V gene has CDR1 ENHRY and CDR2 SYGVKD. Trimming at V came to 11 bases and at J to 0 bases, leaving 13 bases not matched to a gene. The length of the CDR3 is 17 residues.

In regard to this clonotype: The conserved phenylalanine or tryptophan is not found at the CDR3 terminus, so this likely reflects a read error. The chain employs TRBV11-1 and TRBJ1-1; D is possibly TRBD1 (5 bases). CDR3 length: 13 amino acids. Germline loops: CDR1 SGHAT, CDR2 FQDESV (reference sequence). CDR3: CANSLALGAEAFY. As DNA, the CDR3 is TGTGCCAACAGCTTAGCGCTGGGGGCTGAAGCTTTCTAT.

This clonotype appeared a few times. A read error is possible here, since a much larger clone lies one base away. V and J are TRBV11-2 and TRBJ2-3, with 8 nucleotides matching TRBD2. CDR3 length: 13 residues. Germline V lookup: CDR1 SGHAT, CDR2 FQNNGV. The CDR3 reads CASGREGPDTRYF. The CDR3 nucleotides are TGTGCCTCGGGACGGGAGGGCCCCGATACGCGGTATTTT.